This T cell receptor (beta chain) came from a study of T cell clones after liver transplantation. On the study more broadly: In this trial, immunosuppression withdrawal was attempted within 2 years of liver transplant. As an antigen-independent comparator, third-party-reactive TCRbeta sequences came from pre-transplant mixed lymphocyte reactions.

J was trimmed by 3 bases and V by 5 bases; bases with no gene match: 4. Germline V lookup: CDR1 MNHNS, CDR2 SASEGT. This CDR3 is 14 amino acids long. Profiled with immunoSEQ multiplex PCR; TCRdb holds only in-frame clones, not every one. Seen here are 50,000 to 55,000 clones, roughly 74% observed once, and the top ten hold over 9.5%. With respect to this clone: Antigen: not known.

Whole-study results and caveats: Circulating graft-donor-reactive CD4 TCRbeta sequences fell significantly post-transplant in 5 of 8 subjects. Post-transplant time points were not standardized, so conclusions are preliminary.

The receptor comes from a human patient who received a liver transplant. Part of the T cells may come from the graft donor. This material consisted of CD4+ T cells from blood, taken around 54 months after liver transplant. The rearrangement joins TRBV6-1 to TRBJ1-5; 7 bases fit TRBD1. The CDR3 coding sequence is TGTGCCAGCAGTCCCGGGACAGTCAATCAGCCCCAGCATTTT. This translates into CASSPGTVNQPQHF.